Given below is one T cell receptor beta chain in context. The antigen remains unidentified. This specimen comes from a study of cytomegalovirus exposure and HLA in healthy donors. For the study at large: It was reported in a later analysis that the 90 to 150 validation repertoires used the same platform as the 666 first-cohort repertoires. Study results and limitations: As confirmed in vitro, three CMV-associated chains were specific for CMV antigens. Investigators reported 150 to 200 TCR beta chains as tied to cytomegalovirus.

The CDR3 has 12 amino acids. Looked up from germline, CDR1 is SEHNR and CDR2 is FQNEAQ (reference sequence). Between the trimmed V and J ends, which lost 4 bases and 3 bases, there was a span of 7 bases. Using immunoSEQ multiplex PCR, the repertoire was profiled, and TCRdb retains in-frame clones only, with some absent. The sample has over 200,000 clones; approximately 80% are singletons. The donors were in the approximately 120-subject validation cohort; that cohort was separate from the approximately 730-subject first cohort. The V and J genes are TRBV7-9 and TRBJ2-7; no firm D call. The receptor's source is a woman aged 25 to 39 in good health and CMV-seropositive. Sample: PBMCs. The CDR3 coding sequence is TGTGCCAGCAGCTCATCGTACTACGAGCAGTACTTC. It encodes CASSSSYYEQYF.